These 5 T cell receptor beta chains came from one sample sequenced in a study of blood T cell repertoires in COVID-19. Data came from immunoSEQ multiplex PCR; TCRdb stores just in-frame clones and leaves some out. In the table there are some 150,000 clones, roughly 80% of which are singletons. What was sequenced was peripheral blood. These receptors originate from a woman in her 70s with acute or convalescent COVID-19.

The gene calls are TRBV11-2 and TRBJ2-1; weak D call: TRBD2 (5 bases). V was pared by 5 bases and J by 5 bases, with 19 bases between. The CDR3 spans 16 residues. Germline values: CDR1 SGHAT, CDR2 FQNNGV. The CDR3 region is CASSPLSGLIDNEQFF. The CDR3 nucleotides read TGTGCCAGCAGCCCCCTATCAGGACTTATCGACAATGAGCAGTTCTTC.

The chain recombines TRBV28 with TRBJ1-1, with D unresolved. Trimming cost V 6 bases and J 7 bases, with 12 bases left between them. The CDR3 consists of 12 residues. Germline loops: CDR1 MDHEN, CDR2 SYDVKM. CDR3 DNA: TGTGCCAGCAGGTCGACTCGAGTTGAAGCTTTCTTT. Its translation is CASRSTRVEAFF.

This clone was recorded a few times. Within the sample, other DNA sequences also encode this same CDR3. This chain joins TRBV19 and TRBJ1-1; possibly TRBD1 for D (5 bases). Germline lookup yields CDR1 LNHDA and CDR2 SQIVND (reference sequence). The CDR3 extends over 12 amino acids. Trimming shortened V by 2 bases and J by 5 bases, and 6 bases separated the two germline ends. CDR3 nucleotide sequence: TGTGCCAGTAGTATAAGGGGTACTGAAGCTTTCTTT. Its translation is CASSIRGTEAFF.

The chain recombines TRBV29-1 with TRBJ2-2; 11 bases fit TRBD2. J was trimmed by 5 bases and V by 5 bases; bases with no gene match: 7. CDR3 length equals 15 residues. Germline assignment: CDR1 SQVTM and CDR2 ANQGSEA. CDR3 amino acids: CSVSPSGGFTGELFF. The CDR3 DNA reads TGCAGCGTTTCCCCTAGCGGGGGGTTTACCGGGGAGCTGTTTTTT.

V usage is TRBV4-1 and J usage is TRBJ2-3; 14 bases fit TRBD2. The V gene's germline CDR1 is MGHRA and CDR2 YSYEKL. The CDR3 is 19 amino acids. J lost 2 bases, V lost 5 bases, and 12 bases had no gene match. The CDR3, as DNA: TGCGCCAGCAGCTTTGAAGGACTAGCGGGAGGCACTTTCACAGATACGCAGTATTTT. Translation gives CASSFEGLAGGTFTDTQYF.